The 18 T cell receptor beta chains below all came from one sample that was sequenced in a study of T cell responses to AZD1222 COVID-19 vaccine. Some clones are missing from TCRdb's copy, which holds only in-frame ones; the method was immunoSEQ multiplex PCR. Of about 150,000 clones listed, roughly nine tenths are singletons. The specimen comprised peripheral blood, sampled 28 days after the second AZD1222 dose. The source of these receptors is an adult who received the AZD1222 COVID-19 vaccine.

CDR3 DNA sequence: TGTGCCAGCAGCTTTTGGACAGGGGATCAGCCCCAGCATTTT. It encodes CASSFWTGDQPQHF. The J gene is TRBJ1-5, the V gene TRBV5-6; 9 bases agree with TRBD1. The CDR3 sequence is 14 residues long. V dropped 2 bases and J dropped 5; count of bases not matched to a gene: 2. Per the germline V gene, CDR1 is SGHDT and CDR2 is YYEEEE.

V is TRBV20-1 and J is TRBJ1-1; a weak D match, TRBD1 (5 bases). Germline values: CDR1 DFQATT, CDR2 SNEGSKA (reference sequence). There are 11 residues in the CDR3. Trimming shortened V by 3 bases and J by 11 bases, and 13 bases separated the two germline ends. The CDR3 nucleotides are TGCAGTGCTAGGGTAGGGACCACGGCTTTCTTT. Protein product: CSARVGTTAFF.

J is TRBJ1-2 and V is TRBV19, with D hard to call. Germline V CDR1 and CDR2: LNHDA, SQIVND (reference sequence). The CDR3 is 13 amino acids. Trimming took off 5 bases at V and 7 bases at J, with 14 bases between the two ends. In DNA form, the CDR3 reads TGTGCCAGTAGTCCCCTTTTTGGACTTGGCTACACCTTC. Protein product: CASSPLFGLGYTF. The complete variable domain, with remaining parts taken from reference TRBV19 and TRBJ1-2, reads DGGITQSPKYLFRKEGQNVTLSCEQNLNHDAMYWYRQDPGQGLRLIYYSQIVNDFQKGDIAEGYSVSREKKESFPLTVTSAQKNPTAFYLCASSPLFGLGYTFGSGTRLTVV.

The chain is built from TRBV7-2 and TRBJ2-2, with D tentatively TRBD2 (5 bases). Germline assignment: CDR1 SGHTA and CDR2 FQGNSA. This CDR3 comprises 12 residues. Trimming pared 5 bases from V and 6 bases from J, leaving 7 bases between. The CDR3 here is CASSRRAGELFF. As DNA, the CDR3 is TGTGCCAGCAGCCGGCGGGCCGGGGAGCTGTTTTTT.

The chain recombines TRBV10-3 with TRBJ1-1; a possible D gene is TRBD1 (5 bases). Germline values: CDR1 ENHRY, CDR2 SYGVKD. The V and J ends lost 6 bases and 7 bases respectively, with 18 bases between them. The CDR3 loop spans 14 amino acids. The CDR3: CAISGNRDPGEAFF. CDR3 nucleotide sequence: TGTGCCATCAGCGGGAACCGGGACCCCGGTGAAGCTTTCTTT.

This clone was observed a single time. This chain links TRBV20-1 with TRBJ2-5; 10 bases agree with TRBD2. The junction had 4 bases not matched to a gene; V was cut back by 3 bases and J by 3 bases. CDR1 is DFQATT, CDR2 SNEGSKA, per germline (reference sequence). This CDR3 spans 14 amino acids. Here the CDR3 DNA reads TGCAGTGCTAGTACGGGACTAGCGAAAGAGACCCAGTACTTC. Translated: CSASTGLAKETQYF.

V usage is TRBV2 and J usage is TRBJ2-5; the D call may be TRBD1 or TRBD2 (5 bases each). V was clipped by 9 bases and J by 5 bases, with 16 bases between them. In germline, CDR1 is SNHLY, CDR2 FYNNEI. The CDR3 sequence is 13 residues long. CDR3 sequence reads: CASYPGPGETQYF. DNA for the CDR3: TGTGCCAGTTATCCGGGACCAGGGGAGACCCAGTACTTC.

The chain carries TRBV9 and TRBJ1-2; 7 nucleotides line up with TRBD1. Looked up from germline, CDR1 is SGDLS and CDR2 is YYNGEE. This CDR3 region has 19 residues. The V gene end was trimmed by 2 bases and the J gene end by 7 bases; junction bases not matched to a gene: 23. The CDR3: CASSVPNGGTALPVPGYTF. CDR3 bases: TGTGCCAGCAGCGTTCCTAATGGGGGGACAGCGCTACCCGTTCCTGGCTACACCTTC.

This clone appeared a single time. CDR3 DNA sequence: TGTGCCAGCAGCTTCTTGGGTAGTACCGGGGAGCTGTTTTTT. Encoded protein: CASSFLGSTGELFF. V is TRBV11-3 and J is TRBJ2-2; unclear D gene. V lost 3 bases and J 5 bases, leaving 10 bases between the germline ends. This CDR3 comprises 14 residues. CDR1 and CDR2 from the germline V gene are SGHNT and YENEEA.

Remarks on this clone: An end of the junction differs from the germline gene, which may be a read error. The chain has TRBV5-1 and TRBJ2-3; D unclear. CDR3 length: 15 amino acids. Looked up from germline, CDR1 is SGHRS and CDR2 is YFSETQ. This CDR3 is CASRLGKTSTDTQYF. In DNA, the CDR3 is TGCGCCAGCAGGTTGGGGAAGACTAGCACAGATACGCAGTATTTT.

The chain carries TRBV7-2 and TRBJ2-4; 10 bases line up with TRBD2. The V gene end was trimmed by 5 bases and the J gene end by 2 bases; junction bases not matched to a gene: 6. Germline V CDR1 and CDR2: SGHTA, FQGNSA. The CDR3 consists of 16 residues. Here the CDR3 DNA reads TGTGCCAGCAGCGTGACTAGCGGGCTTACCAAAAACATTCAGTACTTC. Translating it yields CASSVTSGLTKNIQYF.

The chain has TRBV5-4 and TRBJ1-2; D is uncertain. The CDR3 extends over 15 amino acids. Germline-derived CDR1 and CDR2 are SGHNT and YYREEE (reference sequence). V lost 3 bases, J lost 2 bases, and 14 bases lay in between. CDR3 in DNA: TGTGCCAGCAGCTCCCTCAGGTTGGGCAACTATGGCTACACCTTC. Amino acid sequence: CASSSLRLGNYGYTF.

The genes are TRBV11-2 and TRBJ1-6, with a tentative D call TRBD1 (5 bases). Germline values: CDR1 SGHAT, CDR2 FQNNGV. V was pared by 5 bases and J by 7 bases, with 6 bases between. The CDR3 is 12 amino acids. CDR3 amino acids: CASSAGNSPLHF. The CDR3 DNA is TGTGCCAGCAGCGCAGGGAATTCACCCCTCCACTTT. The full variable domain, with the rest looked up from reference TRBV11-2 and TRBJ1-6, is EAGVAQSPRYKIIEKRQSVAFWCNPISGHATLYWYQQILGQGPKLLIQFQNNGVVDDSQLPKDRFSAERLKGVDSTLKIQPAKLEDSAVYLCASSAGNSPLHFGNGTRLTVT.

V gene TRBV7-2 combines with J gene TRBJ1-1; a weak D match, TRBD1 (6 bases). Germline-derived CDR1 and CDR2 are SGHTA and FQGNSA. This CDR3 has 15 residues. Trimming removed 8 bases at V and 0 bases at J, with 16 bases between. This chain's CDR3 is CASRQDTFLNTEAFF. The CDR3 DNA follows: TGTGCCAGCCGACAGGACACCTTTTTGAACACTGAAGCTTTCTTT.

This chain joins TRBV6-1 and TRBJ2-5; D gene unclear. This CDR3 comprises 17 residues. Germline CDR1 is MNHNS and CDR2 is SASEGT. Trimming cost V 1 base and J 0 bases, with 15 bases left between them. CDR3 in amino acids: CASSEVQRDPYQETQYF. In DNA form, the CDR3 reads TGTGCCAGCAGTGAAGTGCAAAGGGATCCGTACCAAGAGACCCAGTACTTC.

The chain employs TRBV18 and TRBJ2-1; 8 bases map to TRBD1. Trimming took 6 bases from V and 4 from J; bases not matched to a gene: 8. From germline, CDR1 is KGHSH and CDR2 LQKENI. The CDR3 loop spans 15 amino acids. The CDR3 spells CASSPGQATYNEQFF. CDR3 bases: TGTGCCAGCTCCCCGGGACAGGCGACTTACAATGAGCAGTTCTTC.

CDR3 protein: CATSDSTGPTNEKLFF. The CDR3 DNA reads TGTGCCACCAGTGATAGCACGGGGCCAACTAATGAAAAACTGTTTTTT. This chain links TRBV24-1 with TRBJ1-4; tentatively, D is TRBD1 (5 bases). CDR1 is KGHDR, CDR2 SFDVKD, per germline. Trimming stripped 3 bases from V and 0 bases from J, with 10 bases between. This CDR3 comprises 16 residues.

The genes are TRBV7-9 and TRBJ2-1; TRBD2 matches 7 bases. V trimming: 2 bases; J trimming: 7 bases; junction bases outside the gene matches: 11. This CDR3 has 16 residues. CDR1 is SEHNR, CDR2 FQNEAQ, per germline (reference sequence). CDR3 DNA: TGTGCCAGCAGCTTACGGAGGGAGGGATTTGTAAATGAGCAGTTCTTC. It is translated as CASSLRREGFVNEQFF.